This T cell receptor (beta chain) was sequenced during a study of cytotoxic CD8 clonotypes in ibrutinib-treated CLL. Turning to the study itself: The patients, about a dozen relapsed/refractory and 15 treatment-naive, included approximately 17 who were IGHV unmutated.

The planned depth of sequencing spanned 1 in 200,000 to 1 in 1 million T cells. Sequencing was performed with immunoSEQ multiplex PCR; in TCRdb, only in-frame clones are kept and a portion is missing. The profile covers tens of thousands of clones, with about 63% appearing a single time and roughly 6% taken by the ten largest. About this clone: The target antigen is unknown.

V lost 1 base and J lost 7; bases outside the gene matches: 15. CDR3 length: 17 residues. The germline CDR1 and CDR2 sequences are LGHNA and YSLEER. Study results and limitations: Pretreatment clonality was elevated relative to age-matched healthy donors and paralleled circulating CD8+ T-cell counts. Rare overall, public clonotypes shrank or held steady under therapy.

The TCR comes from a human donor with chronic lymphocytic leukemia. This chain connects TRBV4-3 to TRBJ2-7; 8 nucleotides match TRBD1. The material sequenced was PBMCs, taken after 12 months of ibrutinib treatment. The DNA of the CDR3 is TGCGCCAGCAGCCAAGGGGCAATTCAGGGGGCCAGGGAAGAGCAGTACTTC. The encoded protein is CASSQGAIQGAREEQYF.